Listed below are T cell receptor beta chains from one sample, sequenced in a study of CD8+ T cells in alopecia areata. Some clones are missing from TCRdb's copy, which holds only in-frame ones; the method was immunoSEQ multiplex PCR. This sample carries some 190,000 clones, around 66% of them seen once, and the ten largest clones take around 1.3%. The specimen was CD4+ T cells sorted from blood, collected between weeks 43 and 45, from a patient treated with tofacitinib. These receptors came from a human donor with alopecia areata. The CDR3 runs from the conserved cysteine through the conserved F or W. Each record gives: J gene, V gene, D gene, clone size, CDR3 DNA, CDR3 protein. The D gene is left open where the match is weak. Not all rows give a size; the values are once, few, many and, for expanded clones, a class.

J gene: TRBJ1-2
V gene: TRBV10-3
D gene: NA
clone size: few
CDR3 DNA: TGTGCCATCAGCCCCCGGGGGCTCGGCTATGGCTACACCTTC
CDR3 protein: CAISPRGLGYGYTF

J gene: TRBJ2-7
V gene: TRBV5-1
D gene: NA
clone size: NA
CDR3 DNA: TGCGCCAGCAGCTATCAACAGAGTGCGAGCTACGAGCAGTACTTC
CDR3 protein: CASSYQQSASYEQYF

J gene: TRBJ2-7
V gene: TRBV7-2
D gene: TRBD2
clone size: NA
CDR3 DNA: TGTGCCAGCAGCTTCCCGGGACTAGCGGGAGAGCAGTACTTC
CDR3 protein: CASSFPGLAGEQYF

J gene: TRBJ2-7
V gene: TRBV28
D gene: NA
clone size: NA
CDR3 DNA: TGTGCCAGCAGTGCATTAGCCTACGAGCAGTACTTC
CDR3 protein: CASSALAYEQYF

J gene: TRBJ1-4
V gene: TRBV5-6
D gene: NA
clone size: NA
CDR3 DNA: TGTGCCAGCAGCAAACAGGGAGCCGAAAAACTGTTTTTT
CDR3 protein: CASSKQGAEKLFF

J gene: TRBJ1-5
V gene: TRBV29-1
D gene: NA
clone size: NA
CDR3 DNA: TGCAGCGTTGGGAGTAGCAATCAGCCCCAGCATTTT
CDR3 protein: CSVGSSNQPQHF

J gene: TRBJ1-1
V gene: TRBV29-1
D gene: NA
clone size: NA
CDR3 DNA: TGCAGCGTTAGTCGCCAGAGCACTGAAGCTTTCTTT
CDR3 protein: CSVSRQSTEAFF

J gene: TRBJ1-2
V gene: TRBV7-2
D gene: TRBD1
clone size: NA
CDR3 DNA: TGTGCCAGCAGCTTACCCCAGGGACAGGGGGCATGGGGCTACACCTTC
CDR3 protein: CASSLPQGQGAWGYTF

J gene: TRBJ2-3
V gene: TRBV29-1
D gene: NA
clone size: NA
CDR3 DNA: TGCAGCGGAGAACCCGGGGTCGATACGCAGTATTTT
CDR3 protein: CSGEPGVDTQYF

J gene: TRBJ2-7
V gene: TRBV2
D gene: NA
clone size: NA
CDR3 DNA: TGTGCCAGCAGTTATAACGACAGATACGAGCAGTACTTC
CDR3 protein: CASSYNDRYEQYF